The 2 T cell receptor beta chains below all came from one sample that was sequenced in a study of cytomegalovirus exposure and HLA in healthy donors. Use of 60 Vbeta and 13 Jbeta primers characterized the PCR. The method was immunoSEQ multiplex PCR; TCRdb's version includes in-frame clones alone and lacks a portion of them. In all, the sample yields roughly 60,000 clones. The sample comprised PBMCs. The receptor source for this set is a male donor in good health and CMV-seronegative.

CDR3 protein: CASSLLGTGSYEQYF. CDR3 nucleotides: TGTGCCAGCTCACTCTTAGGGACAGGCTCCTACGAGCAGTACTTC. The chain combines TRBV18 with TRBJ2-7; 8 positions agree with TRBD1. Germline CDR1 and CDR2: KGHSH and LQKENI. CDR3 length equals 15 residues. V lost 4 bases, J lost 0 bases, and 5 bases stayed unmatched.

The chain employs TRBV5-6 and TRBJ2-5, with a tentative D call TRBD1 (5 bases). The J call may be incorrect, as the DNA end agrees better with TRBJ2-7. The CDR3 length is 12 residues. Per the germline V gene, CDR1 is SGHDT and CDR2 is YYEEEE. The CDR3, as DNA: TGTGCCAGCAGCTGGCAGGGCTACGAGCAGTACTTC. Protein: CASSWQGYEQYF.